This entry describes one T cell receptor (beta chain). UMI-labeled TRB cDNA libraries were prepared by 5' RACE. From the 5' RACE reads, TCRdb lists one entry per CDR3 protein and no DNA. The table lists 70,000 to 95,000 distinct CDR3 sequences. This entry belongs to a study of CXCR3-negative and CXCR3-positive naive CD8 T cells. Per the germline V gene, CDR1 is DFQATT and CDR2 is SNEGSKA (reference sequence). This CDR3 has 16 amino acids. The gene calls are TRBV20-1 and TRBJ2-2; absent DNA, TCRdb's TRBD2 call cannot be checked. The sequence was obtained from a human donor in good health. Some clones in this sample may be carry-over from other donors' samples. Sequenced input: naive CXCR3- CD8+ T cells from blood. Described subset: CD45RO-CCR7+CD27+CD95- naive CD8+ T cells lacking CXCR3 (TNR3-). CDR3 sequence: CSARDPTSGDTGELFF.